This TCR beta chain was profiled in a study of T-cell reconstitution after alpha-beta-depleted transplantation in children. Broader study findings: Counts and diversity of T cells one year after transplant came mostly from newly produced T cells. Expanded graft clones, several hundred of them, were reportedly the source of alpha-beta T cells about two months after transplant. Several patients had high TCRbeta diversity at day 60; it came from surviving recipient T cells and thymic progenitors.

The TCRbeta library was prepared with unique molecular identifiers. TCRdb analysed the PCR reads with MiXCR anew, one entry per CDR3 protein. The sample lists about 980,000 distinct CDR3 sequences, about 29% seen once, with about 28% in the top ten. The CDR3 length is 16 residues. CDR1 is DFQATT and CDR2 is SNEGSKA in the germline V gene (reference sequence). V gave up 0 bases and J gave up 2 bases, with 17 bases separating them. The sample holds a few counts of this clonotype. As yet, its antigen is unknown. The chain combines TRBV20-1 with TRBJ2-7; perhaps TRBD1 as D (6 bases). The sample was PBMCs, mostly from graft donor cells, taken 360 days after TCRalphabeta/CD19-depleted stem cell transplant. The clonotype was recovered from a boy less than two years old who had a stem cell transplant for SCID, so the T cells may come from the graft donor. The CDR3 coding sequence is TGCAGTGCTAGAGAATATACCAGGGGCCTCCCCTACGAGCAGTACTTC. Amino acid sequence: CSAREYTRGLPYEQYF.